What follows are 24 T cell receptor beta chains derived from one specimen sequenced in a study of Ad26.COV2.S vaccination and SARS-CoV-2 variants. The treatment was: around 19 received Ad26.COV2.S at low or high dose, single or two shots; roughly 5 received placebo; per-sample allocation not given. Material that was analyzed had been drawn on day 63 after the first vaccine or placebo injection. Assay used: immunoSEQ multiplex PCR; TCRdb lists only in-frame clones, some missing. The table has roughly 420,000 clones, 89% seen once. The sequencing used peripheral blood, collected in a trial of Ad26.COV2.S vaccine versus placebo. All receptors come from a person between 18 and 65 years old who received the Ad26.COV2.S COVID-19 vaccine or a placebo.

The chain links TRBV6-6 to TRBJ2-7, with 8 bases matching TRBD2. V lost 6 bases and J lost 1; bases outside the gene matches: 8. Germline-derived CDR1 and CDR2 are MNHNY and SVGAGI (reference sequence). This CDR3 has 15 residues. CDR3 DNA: TGTGCCAGCAGGAGGGGAGCGGGAGTTTCCTACGAGCAGTACGTC. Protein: CASRRGAGVSYEQYV.

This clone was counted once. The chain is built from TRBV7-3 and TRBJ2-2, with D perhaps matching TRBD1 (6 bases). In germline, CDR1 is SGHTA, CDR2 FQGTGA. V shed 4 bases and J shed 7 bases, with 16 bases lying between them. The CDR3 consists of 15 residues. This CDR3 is CASSSGDVTVGELFF. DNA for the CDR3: TGTGCCAGCAGCTCAGGGGATGTGACGGTCGGGGAGCTGTTTTTT.

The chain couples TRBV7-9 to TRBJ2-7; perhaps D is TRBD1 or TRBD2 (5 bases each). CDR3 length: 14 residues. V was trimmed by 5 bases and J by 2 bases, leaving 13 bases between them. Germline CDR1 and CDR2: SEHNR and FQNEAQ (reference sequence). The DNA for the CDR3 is TGTGCCAGCAGCCCACGGGACGTGACCTACGAGCAGTACTTC. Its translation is CASSPRDVTYEQYF.

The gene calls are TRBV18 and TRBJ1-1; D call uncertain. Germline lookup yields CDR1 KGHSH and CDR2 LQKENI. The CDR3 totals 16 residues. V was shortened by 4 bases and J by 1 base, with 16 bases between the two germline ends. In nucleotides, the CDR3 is TGTGCCAGCTCACGCTTCGGCCGTCTTAAGAACACTGAAGCTTTCTTT. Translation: CASSRFGRLKNTEAFF.

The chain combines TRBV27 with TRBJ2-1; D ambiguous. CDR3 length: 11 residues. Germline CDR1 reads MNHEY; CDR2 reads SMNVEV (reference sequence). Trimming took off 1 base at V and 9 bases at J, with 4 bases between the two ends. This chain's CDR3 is CASSLYGEQFF. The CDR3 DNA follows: TGTGCCAGCAGTTTATATGGTGAGCAGTTCTTC.

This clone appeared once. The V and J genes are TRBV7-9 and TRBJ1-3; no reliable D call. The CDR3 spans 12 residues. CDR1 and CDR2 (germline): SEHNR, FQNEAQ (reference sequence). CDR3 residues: CASRSSGNTIYF. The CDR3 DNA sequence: TGTGCTAGCCGCAGCTCTGGAAACACCATATATTTT.

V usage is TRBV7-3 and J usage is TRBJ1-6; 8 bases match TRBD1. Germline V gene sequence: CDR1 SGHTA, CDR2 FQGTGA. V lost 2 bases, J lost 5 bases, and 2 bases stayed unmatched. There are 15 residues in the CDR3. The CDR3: CASSLGTGNNSPLHF. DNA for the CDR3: TGTGCCAGCAGCTTAGGGACAGGCAATAATTCACCCCTCCACTTT.

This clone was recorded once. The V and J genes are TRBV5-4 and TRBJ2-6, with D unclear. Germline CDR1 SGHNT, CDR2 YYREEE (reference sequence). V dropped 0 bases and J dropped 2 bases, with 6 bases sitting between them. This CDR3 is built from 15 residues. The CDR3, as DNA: TGTGCCAGCAGCTTGGCGCTAGCTGGGGCCAACGTCCTGACTTTC. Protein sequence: CASSLALAGANVLTF.

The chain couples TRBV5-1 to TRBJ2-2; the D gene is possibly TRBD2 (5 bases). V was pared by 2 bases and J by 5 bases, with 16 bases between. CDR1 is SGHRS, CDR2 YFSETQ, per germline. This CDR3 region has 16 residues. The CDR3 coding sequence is TGCGCCAGCAGCTTCCGCGGGCACTCGATAACCGGGGAGCTGTTTTTT. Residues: CASSFRGHSITGELFF.

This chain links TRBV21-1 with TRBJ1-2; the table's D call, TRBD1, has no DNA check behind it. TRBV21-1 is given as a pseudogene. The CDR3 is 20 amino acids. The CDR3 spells CASSNPHCNGTGEVNYGYTF. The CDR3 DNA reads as TGTGCCAGCAGCAACCCGCATTGCAACGGGACAGGGGAAGTGAACTATGGCTACACCTTC.

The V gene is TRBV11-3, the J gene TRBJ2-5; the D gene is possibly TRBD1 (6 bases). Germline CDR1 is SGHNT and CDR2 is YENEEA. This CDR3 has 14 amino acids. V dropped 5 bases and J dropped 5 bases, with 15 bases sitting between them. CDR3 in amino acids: CASSPQQGYETQYF. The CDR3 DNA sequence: TGTGCCAGCAGCCCTCAACAGGGTTATGAGACCCAGTACTTC. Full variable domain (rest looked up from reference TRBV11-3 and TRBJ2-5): EAGVVQSPRYKIIEKKQPVAFWCNPISGHNTLYWYLQNLGQGPELLIRYENEEAVDDSQLPKDRFSAERLKGVDSTLKIQPAELGDSAVYLCASSPQQGYETQYFGPGTRLLVL.

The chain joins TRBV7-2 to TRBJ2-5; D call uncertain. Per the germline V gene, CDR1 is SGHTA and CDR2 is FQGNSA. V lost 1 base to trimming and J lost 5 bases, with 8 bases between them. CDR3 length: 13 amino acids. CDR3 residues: CASSLVRSETQYF. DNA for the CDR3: TGTGCCAGCAGCTTAGTTAGGAGTGAGACCCAGTACTTC.

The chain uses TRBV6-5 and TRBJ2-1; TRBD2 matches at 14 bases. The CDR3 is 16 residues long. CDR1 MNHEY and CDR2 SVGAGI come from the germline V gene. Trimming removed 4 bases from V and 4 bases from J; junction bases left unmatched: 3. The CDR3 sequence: CASSLGLAGAYNEQFF. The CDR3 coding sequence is TGTGCCAGCAGTTTGGGACTAGCGGGGGCTTACAATGAGCAGTTCTTC.

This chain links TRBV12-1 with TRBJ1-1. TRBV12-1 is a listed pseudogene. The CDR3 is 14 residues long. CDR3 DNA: TGTGCCAGCAGCCCCGGCCCAGAGAACACTGAAGCTTTCTTT. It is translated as CASSPGPENTEAFF.

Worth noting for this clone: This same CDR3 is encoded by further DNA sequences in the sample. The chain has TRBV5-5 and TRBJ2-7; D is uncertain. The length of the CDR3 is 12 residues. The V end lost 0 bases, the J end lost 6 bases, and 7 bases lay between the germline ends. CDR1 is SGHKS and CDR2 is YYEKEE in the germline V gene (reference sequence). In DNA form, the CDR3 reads TGTGCCAGCAGCTTGGTTTTTGGCGAGCAGTACTTC. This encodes CASSLVFGEQYF.

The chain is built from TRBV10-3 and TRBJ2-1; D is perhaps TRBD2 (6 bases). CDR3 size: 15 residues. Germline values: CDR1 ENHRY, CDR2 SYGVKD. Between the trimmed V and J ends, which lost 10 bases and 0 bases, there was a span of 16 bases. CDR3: CATLGAGPSYNEQFF. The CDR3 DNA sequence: TGTGCCACCCTCGGGGCGGGGCCCTCCTACAATGAGCAGTTCTTC.

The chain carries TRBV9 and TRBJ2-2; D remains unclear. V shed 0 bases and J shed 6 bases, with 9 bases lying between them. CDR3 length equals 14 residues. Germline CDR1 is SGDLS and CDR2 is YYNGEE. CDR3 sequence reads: CASSVGPLPGELFF. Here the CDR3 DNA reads TGTGCCAGCAGCGTAGGACCCCTACCCGGGGAGCTGTTTTTT.

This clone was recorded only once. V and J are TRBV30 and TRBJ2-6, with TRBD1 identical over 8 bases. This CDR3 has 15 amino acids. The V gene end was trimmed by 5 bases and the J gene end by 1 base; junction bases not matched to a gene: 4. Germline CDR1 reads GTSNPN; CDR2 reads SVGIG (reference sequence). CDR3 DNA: TGTGCCTGGGGACAGGGAAGGTCTGGGGCCAACGTCCTGACTTTC. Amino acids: CAWGQGRSGANVLTF.

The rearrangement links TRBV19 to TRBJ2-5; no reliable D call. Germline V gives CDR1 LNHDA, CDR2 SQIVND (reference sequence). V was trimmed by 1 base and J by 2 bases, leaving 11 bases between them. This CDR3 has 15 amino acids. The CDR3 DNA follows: TGTGCCAGTAGTATAGGTGCGGCACGACAAGAGACCCAGTACTTC. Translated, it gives CASSIGAARQETQYF.

The CDR3 reads CASSPPRALRNTIYF. The DNA of the CDR3 is TGTGCCAGCTCACCACCGAGAGCCCTAAGAAACACCATATATTTT. V is TRBV18 and J is TRBJ1-3; D gene unclear. CDR3 size: 15 residues. Trimming left V 0 bases short and J 5 bases short, with 11 bases between. Germline-derived CDR1 and CDR2 are KGHSH and LQKENI.

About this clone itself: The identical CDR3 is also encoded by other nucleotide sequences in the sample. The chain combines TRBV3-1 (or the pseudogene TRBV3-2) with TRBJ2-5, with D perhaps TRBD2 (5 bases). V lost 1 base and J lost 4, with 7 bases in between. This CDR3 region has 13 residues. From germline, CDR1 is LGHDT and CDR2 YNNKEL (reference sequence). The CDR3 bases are TGTGCCAGCAGCCAAGGGAGCGGAGAGACCCAGTACTTC. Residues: CASSQGSGETQYF.

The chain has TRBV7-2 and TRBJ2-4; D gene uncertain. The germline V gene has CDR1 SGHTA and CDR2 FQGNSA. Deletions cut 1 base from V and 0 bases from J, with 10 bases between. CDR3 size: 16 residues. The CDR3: CASSLDLQLAKNIQYF. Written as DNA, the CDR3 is TGTGCCAGCAGCTTAGACCTCCAATTAGCCAAAAACATTCAGTACTTC.

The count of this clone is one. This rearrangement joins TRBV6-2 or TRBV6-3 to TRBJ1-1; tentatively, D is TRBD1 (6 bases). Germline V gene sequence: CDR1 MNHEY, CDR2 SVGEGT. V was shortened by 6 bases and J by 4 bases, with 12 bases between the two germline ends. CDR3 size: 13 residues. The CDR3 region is CASSLQGITEAFF. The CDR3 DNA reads TGTGCCAGCAGCTTACAGGGAATCACTGAAGCTTTCTTT.

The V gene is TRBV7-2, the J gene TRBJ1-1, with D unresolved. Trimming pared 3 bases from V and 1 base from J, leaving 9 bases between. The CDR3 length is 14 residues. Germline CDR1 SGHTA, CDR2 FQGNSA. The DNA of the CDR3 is TGTGCCAGCAGCTTTTATTGGACGAACACTGAAGCTTTCTTT. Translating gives CASSFYWTNTEAFF.